The 29 T cell receptor beta chains presented below share a single source sample, sequenced in a study of CD8 T cells in Susac syndrome. Random hexamers were used to reverse transcribe an amount of about 0.5 to 1 ug RNA. TCRdb passed the immunoSEQ multiplex PCR reads through MiXCR, listing each CDR3 protein once. The data contain about 100,000 distinct CDR3 sequences, 95% of them singletons. The sample consisted of CD8+ T cells from PBMCs. The origin of the receptors is a human donor with Susac syndrome.

The CDR3 protein is CATSREAGETQYF. The CDR3 DNA sequence: TGTGCCACCAGCAGAGAGGCGGGAGAGACCCAGTACTTC. The genes are TRBV15 and TRBJ2-5, with D possibly TRBD2 on 5 matching bases. Trimming pared 0 bases from V and 4 bases from J, leaving 6 bases between. This CDR3 contains 13 residues. Germline CDR1 and CDR2: LNHNV and YYDKDF (reference sequence).

This chain joins TRBV29-1 and TRBJ1-2; TRBD1 is a possible D gene (6 bases). Germline V gives CDR1 SQVTM, CDR2 ANQGSEA. Trimming shortened V by 1 base and J by 2 bases, and 20 bases separated the two germline ends. This CDR3 comprises 17 residues. The CDR3 here is CSVEVLPEQGSNYGYTF. Written as DNA, the CDR3 is TGCAGCGTTGAAGTTCTACCTGAACAGGGTTCAAACTATGGCTACACCTTC.

The V call is TRBV9, the J call TRBJ2-6, with D possibly matching TRBD2 (6 bases). Trimming cost V 5 bases and J 7 bases, with 13 bases left between them. This CDR3 is 14 amino acids long. Germline assignment: CDR1 SGDLS and CDR2 YYNGEE. The CDR3 is CASSDPGDANVLTF. Here the CDR3 DNA reads TGTGCCAGCAGTGACCCGGGGGACGCCAACGTCCTGACTTTC.

The chain links TRBV29-1 to TRBJ2-7, with D perhaps matching TRBD1 or TRBD2 (5 bases each). Germline values: CDR1 SQVTM, CDR2 ANQGSEA. CDR3 length: 13 residues. The V gene lost 6 bases and the J gene lost 2 bases, with 14 bases spanning the gap. In nucleotides, the CDR3 is TGCAGCGTCCGGGACGACGGGCCCTACGAGCAGTACTTC. Protein product: CSVRDDGPYEQYF.

The J gene is TRBJ2-7, the V gene TRBV5-1; the match to TRBD1 covers 7 bases. CDR1 and CDR2 from the germline V gene are SGHRS and YFSETQ. Unmatched junction bases numbered 3, after V lost 4 bases and J lost 2 bases. This CDR3 is 13 amino acids long. The CDR3 DNA reads TGCGCCAGCAGCGGGGACAGTACCTACGAGCAGTACTTC. Its translation: CASSGDSTYEQYF. The variable domain in full, completed from reference TRBV5-1 and TRBJ2-7, reads KAGVTQTPRYLIKTRGQQVTLSCSPISGHRSVSWYQQTPGQGLQFLFEYFSETQRNKGNFPGRFSGRQFSNSRSEMNVSTLELGDSALYLCASSGDSTYEQYFGPGTRLTVT.

V gene TRBV7-9 combines with J gene TRBJ2-3; D is unclear. Trimming cost V 5 bases and J 1 base, with 7 bases left between them. The germline gives CDR1 SEHNR, CDR2 FQNEAQ (reference sequence). The CDR3 sequence is 13 residues long. The CDR3 nucleotides read TGTGCCAGCAGCGGAGAGGGCACAGATACGCAGTATTTT. The encoded protein is CASSGEGTDTQYF.

This clonotype was seen once. This chain connects TRBV3-1 to TRBJ1-5; D is perhaps TRBD1 (6 bases). V dropped 4 bases and J dropped 1 base, with 11 bases sitting between them. The CDR3 sequence is 15 residues long. Germline values: CDR1 LGHDT, CDR2 YNNKEL (reference sequence). Written as DNA, the CDR3 is TGTGCCAGCAGCCGAGGGGACAACAGCAATCAGCCCCAGCATTTT. The encoded protein is CASSRGDNSNQPQHF.

This sequence joins TRBV5-1 and TRBJ1-1; a possible D gene is TRBD1 (5 bases). The V gene lost 0 bases and the J gene lost 6 bases, with 12 bases spanning the gap. Per germline, CDR1 SGHRS and CDR2 YFSETQ. The CDR3 length is 14 residues. The CDR3 region is CASSLGSGAAEAFF. The CDR3 DNA reads as TGCGCCAGCAGCTTGGGTTCTGGGGCCGCTGAAGCTTTCTTT.

The chain joins TRBV15 to TRBJ2-1; D unclear. The germline V gene has CDR1 LNHNV and CDR2 YYDKDF (reference sequence). Trimming left V 0 bases short and J 9 bases short, with 24 bases between. There are 18 residues in the CDR3. The CDR3 sequence: CATSRDQTLGRVDREQFF. The CDR3 region has the DNA TGTGCCACCAGCAGAGACCAAACCTTGGGTCGGGTCGATCGTGAGCAGTTCTTC.

The gene calls are TRBV27 and TRBJ2-7, with TRBD1 identical over 7 bases. Looked up from germline, CDR1 is MNHEY and CDR2 is SMNVEV (reference sequence). V shed 2 bases and J 3 bases; nucleotides not matched to a gene: 7. The CDR3 consists of 15 residues. The CDR3 nucleotides read TGTGCCAGCAGTTTAGGGACAGCACCATTCTACGAGCAGTACTTC. Translating it yields CASSLGTAPFYEQYF.

The chain carries TRBV9 and TRBJ2-2, with D perhaps being TRBD1 or TRBD2 (5 bases each). The CDR3 totals 15 residues. Deletions cut 3 bases from V and 2 bases from J, with 11 bases between. From germline, CDR1 is SGDLS and CDR2 YYNGEE. The CDR3: CASSGGGPNTGELFF. CDR3 DNA: TGTGCCAGCAGCGGTGGGGGACCAAACACCGGGGAGCTGTTTTTT.

J is TRBJ2-3 and V is TRBV14, with D unclear. Trimming took 4 bases from V and 4 from J, leaving 18 bases between them. Germline V gene sequence: CDR1 SGHDN, CDR2 FVKESK. This CDR3 is built from 16 residues. CDR3 loop: CASSPPARASADTQYF. CDR3 nucleotides: TGTGCCAGCAGCCCCCCCGCCCGGGCAAGCGCAGATACGCAGTATTTT. Full variable domain (missing parts from reference TRBV14 and TRBJ2-3): EAGVTQFPSHSVIEKGQTVTLRCDPISGHDNLYWYRRVMGKEIKFLLHFVKESKQDESGMPNNRFLAERTGGTYSTLKVQPAELEDSGVYFCASSPPARASADTQYFGPGTRLTVL.

The chain combines TRBV5-1 with TRBJ2-5; D might be TRBD2 (6 bases). V was pared by 2 bases and J by 2 bases, with 10 bases between. This CDR3 is 14 amino acids long. CDR1 and CDR2 (germline): SGHRS, YFSETQ. The CDR3: CASSLPGEQETQYF. The CDR3 region has the DNA TGCGCCAGCAGCTTACCGGGGGAACAAGAGACCCAGTACTTC. Based on the CDR3 plus reference TRBV5-1 and TRBJ2-5, the full variable domain is KAGVTQTPRYLIKTRGQQVTLSCSPISGHRSVSWYQQTPGQGLQFLFEYFSETQRNKGNFPGRFSGRQFSNSRSEMNVSTLELGDSALYLCASSLPGEQETQYFGPGTRLLVL.

The chain carries TRBV29-1 and TRBJ2-7; D may correspond to TRBD1 or TRBD2 (5 bases each). V lost 7 bases to trimming and J lost 5 bases, with 15 bases between them. Germline lookup yields CDR1 SQVTM and CDR2 ANQGSEA. The CDR3 covers 12 residues. The CDR3 protein is CSALLRDHEQYF. The CDR3 nucleotides read TGCAGCGCCCTCCTCCGGGACCACGAGCAGTACTTC.

The CDR3 DNA reads as TGTGCCAGCAGTTTGTCACCAGACTACGAGCAGTACTTC. The encoded protein is CASSLSPDYEQYF. The V call is TRBV12-3 or TRBV12-4, the J call TRBJ2-7; D is unclear. Trimming left V 3 bases short and J 3 bases short, with 9 bases between. The CDR3 is 13 amino acids.

The rearrangement uses TRBV5-1 and TRBJ2-2; D remains unclear. Trimming shortened V by 0 bases and J by 1 base, and 7 bases separated the two germline ends. There are 15 residues in the CDR3. Germline V gene lookup returns CDR1 SGHRS and CDR2 YFSETQ. CDR3 coding DNA: TGCGCCAGCAGCTTGGCAGGTCAGAACACCGGGGAGCTGTTTTTT. It translates to CASSLAGQNTGELFF. The entire variable domain, with the rest obtained from reference TRBV5-1 and TRBJ2-2, is as follows: KAGVTQTPRYLIKTRGQQVTLSCSPISGHRSVSWYQQTPGQGLQFLFEYFSETQRNKGNFPGRFSGRQFSNSRSEMNVSTLELGDSALYLCASSLAGQNTGELFFGEGSRLTVL.

The rearrangement uses TRBV18 and TRBJ2-5, with no clear D. The germline V and J ends were trimmed by 6 bases and 2 bases, with 10 bases remaining between them. The CDR3 is 13 residues long. CDR1 and CDR2 from the germline V gene are KGHSH and LQKENI. CDR3 in DNA: TGTGCCAGCTCGCCGACATCGCAAGAGACCCAGTACTTC. Its translation is CASSPTSQETQYF.

V and J are TRBV29-1 and TRBJ1-2; no clear D. The CDR3 runs to 12 residues. Trimming cost V 3 bases and J 4 bases, with 9 bases left between them. Germline loops: CDR1 SQVTM, CDR2 ANQGSEA. Here the CDR3 DNA reads TGCAGCGTTGATCTACGGACCTATGGCTACACCTTC. Translation: CSVDLRTYGYTF.

This clonotype has only one observation. The chain couples TRBV29-1 to TRBJ2-7; 7 bases are a match to TRBD2. The trim removed 6 bases at V and 2 bases at J, leaving 7 bases unmatched. The CDR3 totals 13 residues. The germline gives CDR1 SQVTM, CDR2 ANQGSEA. DNA of the CDR3: TGCAGCGTCTTAGGACTAGGAGCCTACGAGCAGTACTTC. This sequence encodes CSVLGLGAYEQYF.

In DNA, the CDR3 is TGTGCCAGCAGTTTAGTGTCAGCAGCGGGCCAACCCAATGAGCAGTTCTTC. Residues: CASSLVSAAGQPNEQFF. This chain joins TRBV28 and TRBJ2-1, with D tentatively TRBD2 (6 bases). CDR3 length equals 17 residues. V shed 2 bases and J shed 6 bases, with 20 bases lying between them. From germline, CDR1 is MDHEN and CDR2 SYDVKM. The full variable domain, its missing parts supplied by reference TRBV28 and TRBJ2-1, is DVKVTQSSRYLVKRTGEKVFLECVQDMDHENMFWYRQDPGLGLRLIYFSYDVKMKEKGDIPEGYSVSREKKERFSLILESASTNQTSMYLCASSLVSAAGQPNEQFFGPGTRLTVL.

This chain connects TRBV12-3 or TRBV12-4 to TRBJ1-5; tentative D call: TRBD1 (6 bases). Trimming took off 5 bases at V and 4 bases at J, with 9 bases between the two ends. The CDR3 is 13 residues long. The CDR3 reads CASSRTANQPQHF. The CDR3 coding sequence is TGTGCCAGCAGTCGGACAGCGAATCAGCCCCAGCATTTT.

The chain uses TRBV9 and TRBJ1-2; D is unclear. The CDR3 totals 13 residues. CDR1 SGDLS and CDR2 YYNGEE come from the germline V gene. V lost 3 bases, J lost 5 bases, and 11 bases lay in between. Here the CDR3 DNA reads TGTGCCAGCAGCGCCGGACGGATTTATGGCTACACCTTC. It codes for CASSAGRIYGYTF.

The gene calls are TRBV7-3 and TRBJ2-1; 7 bases map to TRBD2. The CDR3 is 13 residues long. From germline, CDR1 is SGHTA and CDR2 FQGTGA. Trimming removed 6 bases from V and 4 bases from J; junction bases left unmatched: 3. The CDR3 protein is CASSRGGYNEQFF. DNA of the CDR3: TGTGCCAGCAGTCGCGGGGGTTACAATGAGCAGTTCTTC.

The chain links TRBV4-1 to TRBJ2-7; 8 nucleotides line up with TRBD1. CDR1 is MGHRA, CDR2 YSYEKL, per germline. Trimming at V came to 0 bases and at J to 1 base, leaving 2 bases not matched to a gene. The CDR3 covers 15 residues. The CDR3 reads CASSQDRDRSYEQYF. In DNA, the CDR3 is TGCGCCAGCAGCCAAGATCGGGACAGGTCCTACGAGCAGTACTTC.

The V and J genes are TRBV7-9 and TRBJ1-2; perhaps TRBD1 as D (5 bases). V gave up 5 bases and J gave up 10 bases, with 11 bases separating them. The CDR3 contains 11 residues. Germline CDR1 reads SEHNR; CDR2 reads FQNEAQ (reference sequence). The chain's CDR3 is CASSRGVDYTF. The DNA for the CDR3 is TGTGCCAGCAGCCGGGGGGTTGACTACACCTTC.

The chain is built from TRBV18 and TRBJ1-5; D gene unclear. The V end lost 0 bases, the J end lost 4 bases, and 7 bases lay between the germline ends. Germline values: CDR1 KGHSH, CDR2 LQKENI. CDR3 length equals 14 residues. The CDR3 sequence: CASSPPPGNQPQHF. The CDR3 DNA reads TGTGCCAGCTCACCACCGCCGGGGAATCAGCCCCAGCATTTT.

The V call is TRBV7-2, the J call TRBJ1-5; D not resolved. V lost 5 bases, J lost 0 bases, and 14 bases lay in between. The CDR3 extends over 16 amino acids. Looked up from germline, CDR1 is SGHTA and CDR2 is FQGNSA. Written as DNA, the CDR3 is TGTGCCAGCAGCCCGGGTGGAGGCCCTAGCAATCAGCCCCAGCATTTT. Translated, it gives CASSPGGGPSNQPQHF. Full variable domain (outside the CDR3, taken from reference TRBV7-2 and TRBJ1-5): GAGVSQSPSNKVTEKGKDVELRCDPISGHTALYWYRQSLGQGLEFLIYFQGNSAPDKSGLPSDRFSAERTGGSVSTLTIQRTQQEDSAVYLCASSPGGGPSNQPQHFGDGTRLSIL.

The genes are TRBV20-1 and TRBJ2-7, with 8 nucleotides matching TRBD1. The junction had 5 bases not matched to a gene; V was cut back by 2 bases and J by 5 bases. Germline assignment: CDR1 DFQATT and CDR2 SNEGSKA (reference sequence). The CDR3 covers 13 residues. The CDR3, as DNA: TGCAGTGCTAGACAGGGGGCAGACCACGAGCAGTACTTC. Translating gives CSARQGADHEQYF.

The genes are TRBV11-2 and TRBJ1-1; D remains ambiguous. The CDR3 has 12 residues. Germline loops: CDR1 SGHAT, CDR2 FQNNGV. V was shortened by 3 bases and J by 3 bases, with 5 bases between the two germline ends. The chain's CDR3 is CASSFRHTEAFF. The CDR3 DNA sequence: TGTGCCAGCAGCTTCCGCCACACTGAAGCTTTCTTT.